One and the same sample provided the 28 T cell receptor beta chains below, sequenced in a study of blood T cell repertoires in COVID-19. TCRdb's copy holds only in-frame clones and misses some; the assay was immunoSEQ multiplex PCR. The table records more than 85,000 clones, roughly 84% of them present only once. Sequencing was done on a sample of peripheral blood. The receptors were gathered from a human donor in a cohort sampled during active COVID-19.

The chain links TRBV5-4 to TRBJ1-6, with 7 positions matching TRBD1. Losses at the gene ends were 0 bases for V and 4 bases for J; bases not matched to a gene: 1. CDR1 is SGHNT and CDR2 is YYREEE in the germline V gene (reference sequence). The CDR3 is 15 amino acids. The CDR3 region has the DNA TGTGCCAGCAGCTTGGGGGGACAGTATAATTCACCCCTCCACTTT. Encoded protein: CASSLGGQYNSPLHF. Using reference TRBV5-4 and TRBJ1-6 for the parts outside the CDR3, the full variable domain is ETGVTQSPTHLIKTRGQQVTLRCSSQSGHNTVSWYQQALGQGPQFIFQYYREEENGRGNFPPRFSGLQFPNYSSELNVNALELDDSALYLCASSLGGQYNSPLHFGNGTRLTVT.

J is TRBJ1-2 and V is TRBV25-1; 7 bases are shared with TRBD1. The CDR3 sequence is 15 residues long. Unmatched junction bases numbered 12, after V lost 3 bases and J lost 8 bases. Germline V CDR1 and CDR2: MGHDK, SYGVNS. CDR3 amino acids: CASSDPGQSLWGYTF. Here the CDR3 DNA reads TGTGCCAGCAGTGATCCGGGACAGTCTCTTTGGGGCTACACCTTC.

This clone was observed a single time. Written as DNA, the CDR3 is TGTGCCATCAGGTATAGCCCTCCCGACGGGGAGACCCAGTACTTC. Its protein is CAIRYSPPDGETQYF. The chain joins TRBV7-9 to TRBJ2-5; D gene unclear. Germline assignment: CDR1 SEHNR and CDR2 FQNEAQ (reference sequence). CDR3 length equals 15 residues. V was pared by 10 bases and J by 5 bases, with 23 bases between.

The chain's CDR3 is CASSRDRDGGYGYTF. The CDR3 DNA sequence: TGTGCCAGCTCTCGCGACAGGGACGGAGGCTATGGCTACACCTTC. This chain links TRBV18 with TRBJ1-2, with 7 bases identical to TRBD1. The CDR3 contains 15 residues. Germline V gene sequence: CDR1 KGHSH, CDR2 LQKENI. The ends lost 6 bases at V and 4 bases at J; junction bases unmatched: 11.

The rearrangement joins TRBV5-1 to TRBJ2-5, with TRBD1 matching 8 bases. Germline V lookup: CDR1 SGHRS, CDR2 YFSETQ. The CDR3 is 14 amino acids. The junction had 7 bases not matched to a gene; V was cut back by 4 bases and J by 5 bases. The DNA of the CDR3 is TGCGCCAGCAGCCCGGGACAGGTTCGCGAGACCCAGTACTTC. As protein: CASSPGQVRETQYF.

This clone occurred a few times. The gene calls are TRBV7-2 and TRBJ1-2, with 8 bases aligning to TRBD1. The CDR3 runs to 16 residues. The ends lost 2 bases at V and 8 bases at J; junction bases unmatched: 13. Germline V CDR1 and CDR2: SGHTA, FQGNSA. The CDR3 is CASSLRLKQGARGYTF. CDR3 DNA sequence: TGTGCCAGCAGCTTACGTCTGAAGCAGGGGGCGAGGGGCTACACCTTC.

The CDR3: CASRPNGRTSGETQYF. CDR3 nucleotides: TGTGCCAGCAGGCCCAACGGCCGGACTAGCGGGGAGACCCAGTACTTC. The chain recombines TRBV7-2 with TRBJ2-5, with 11 bases that match TRBD2. Germline loops: CDR1 SGHTA, CDR2 FQGNSA. V was clipped by 6 bases and J by 5 bases; unmatched bases: 11. The CDR3 length is 16 residues.

CDR3 in amino acids: CASSSNRGRNIQYF. Written as DNA, the CDR3 is TGTGCCAGCAGCTCCAACAGGGGTAGGAACATTCAGTACTTC. This sequence joins TRBV11-2 and TRBJ2-4, with 7 positions matching TRBD1. CDR1 is SGHAT, CDR2 FQNNGV, per germline. The CDR3 runs 14 residues. With 4 bases clipped from V and 7 bases from J, the junction kept 7 bases outside the gene matches.

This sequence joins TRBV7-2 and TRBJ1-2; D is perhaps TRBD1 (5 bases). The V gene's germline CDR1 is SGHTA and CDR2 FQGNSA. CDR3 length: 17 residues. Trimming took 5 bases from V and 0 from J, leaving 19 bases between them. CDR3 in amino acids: CASSGEDSSLTNYGYTF. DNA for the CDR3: TGTGCCAGCAGCGGCGAAGACAGTTCCCTTACTAACTATGGCTACACCTTC.

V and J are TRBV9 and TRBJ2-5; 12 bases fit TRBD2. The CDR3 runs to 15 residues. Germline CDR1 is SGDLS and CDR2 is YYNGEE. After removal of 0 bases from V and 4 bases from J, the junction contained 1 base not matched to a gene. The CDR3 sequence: CASSVGTSGVETQYF. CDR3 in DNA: TGTGCCAGCAGCGTAGGGACTAGCGGGGTAGAGACCCAGTACTTC.

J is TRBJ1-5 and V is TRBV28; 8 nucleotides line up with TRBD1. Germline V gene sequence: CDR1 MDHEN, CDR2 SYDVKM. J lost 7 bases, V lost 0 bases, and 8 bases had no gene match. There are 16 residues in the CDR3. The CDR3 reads CASSLWTGAGKQPQHF. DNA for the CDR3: TGTGCCAGCAGTTTATGGACAGGGGCGGGAAAGCAGCCCCAGCATTTT.

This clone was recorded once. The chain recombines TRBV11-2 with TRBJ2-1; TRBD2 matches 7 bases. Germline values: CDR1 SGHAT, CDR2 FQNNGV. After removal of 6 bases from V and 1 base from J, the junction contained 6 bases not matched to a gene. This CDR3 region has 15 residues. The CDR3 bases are TGTGCCAGCAGAACTTGGGGGGGATCCTACAATGAGCAGTTCTTC. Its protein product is CASRTWGGSYNEQFF.

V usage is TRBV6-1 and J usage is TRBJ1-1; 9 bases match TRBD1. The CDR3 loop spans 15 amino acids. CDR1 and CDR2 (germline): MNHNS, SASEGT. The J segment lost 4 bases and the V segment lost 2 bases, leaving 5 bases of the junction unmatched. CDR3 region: CASSEFGTGFTEAFF. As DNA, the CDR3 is TGTGCCAGCAGTGAATTTGGGACAGGGTTCACTGAAGCTTTCTTT.

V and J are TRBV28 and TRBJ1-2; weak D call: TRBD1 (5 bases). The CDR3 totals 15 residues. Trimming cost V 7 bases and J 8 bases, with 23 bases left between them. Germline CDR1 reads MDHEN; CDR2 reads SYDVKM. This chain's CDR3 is CASTRGGGAAEGYTF. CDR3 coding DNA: TGTGCCAGCACCCGCGGGGGGGGTGCGGCAGAAGGCTACACCTTC.

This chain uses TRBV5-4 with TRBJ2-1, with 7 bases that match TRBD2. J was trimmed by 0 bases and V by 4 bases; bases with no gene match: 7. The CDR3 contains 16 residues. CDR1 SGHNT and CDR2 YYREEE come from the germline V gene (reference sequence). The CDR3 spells CASSPAGGTSYNEQFF. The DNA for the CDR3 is TGTGCCAGCAGCCCCGCCGGGGGGACCTCCTACAATGAGCAGTTCTTC.

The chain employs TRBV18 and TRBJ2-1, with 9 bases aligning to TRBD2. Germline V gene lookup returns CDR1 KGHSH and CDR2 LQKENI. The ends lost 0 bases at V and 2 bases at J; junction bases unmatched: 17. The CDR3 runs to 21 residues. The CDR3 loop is CASSPPRNRTSAIPTYNEQFF. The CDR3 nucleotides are TGTGCCAGCTCACCACCTAGGAATCGGACTAGCGCAATCCCCACCTACAATGAGCAGTTCTTC.

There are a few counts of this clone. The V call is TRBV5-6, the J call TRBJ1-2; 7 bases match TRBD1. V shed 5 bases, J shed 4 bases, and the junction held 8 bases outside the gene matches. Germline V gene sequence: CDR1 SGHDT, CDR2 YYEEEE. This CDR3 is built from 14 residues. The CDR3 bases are TGTGCCAGCAGGAACAGGGGAGGAGGCTATGGCTACACCTTC. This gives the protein CASRNRGGGYGYTF. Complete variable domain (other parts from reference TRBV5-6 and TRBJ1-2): DAGVTQSPTHLIKTRGQQVTLRCSPKSGHDTVSWYQQALGQGPQFIFQYYEEEERQRGNFPDRFSGHQFPNYSSELNVNALLLGDSALYLCASRNRGGGYGYTFGSGTRLTVV.

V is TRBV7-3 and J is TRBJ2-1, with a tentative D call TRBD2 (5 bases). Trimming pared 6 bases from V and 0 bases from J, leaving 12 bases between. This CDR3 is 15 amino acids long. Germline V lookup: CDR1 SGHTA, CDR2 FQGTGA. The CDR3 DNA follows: TGTGCCAGCAGGGCCAGCGGTAGCTCCTACAATGAGCAGTTCTTC. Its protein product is CASRASGSSYNEQFF.

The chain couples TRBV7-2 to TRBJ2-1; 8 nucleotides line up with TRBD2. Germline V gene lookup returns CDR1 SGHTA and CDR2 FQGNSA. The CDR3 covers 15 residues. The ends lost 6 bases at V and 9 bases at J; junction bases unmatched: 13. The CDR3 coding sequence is TGTGCCAGCAGAAGGACTAGCCTTTCCAGGGGTGAGCAGTTCTTC. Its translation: CASRRTSLSRGEQFF.

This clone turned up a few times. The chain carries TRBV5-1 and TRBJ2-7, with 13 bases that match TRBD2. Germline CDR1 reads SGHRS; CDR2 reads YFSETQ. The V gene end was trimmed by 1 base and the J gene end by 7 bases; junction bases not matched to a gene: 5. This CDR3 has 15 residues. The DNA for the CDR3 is TGCGCCAGCAGCTTGTTGACTAGCGGGGGGCCTGAGCAGTACTTC. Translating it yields CASSLLTSGGPEQYF.

CDR3 bases: TGTGCCAGTAGTATTGGGCAGGTAGCAGATACGCAGTATTTT. Its translation is CASSIGQVADTQYF. The chain has TRBV19 and TRBJ2-3; D is uncertain. The ends were cut back, 3 bases at V and 4 bases at J, with 11 bases in the middle. This CDR3 comprises 14 residues. Germline loops: CDR1 LNHDA, CDR2 SQIVND (reference sequence).

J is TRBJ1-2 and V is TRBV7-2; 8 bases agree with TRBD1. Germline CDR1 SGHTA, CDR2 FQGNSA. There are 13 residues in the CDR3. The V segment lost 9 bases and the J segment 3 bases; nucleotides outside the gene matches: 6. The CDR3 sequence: CASGAGGDYGYTF. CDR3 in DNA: TGTGCCAGTGGGGCAGGGGGCGACTATGGCTACACCTTC. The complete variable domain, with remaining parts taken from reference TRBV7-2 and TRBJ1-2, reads GAGVSQSPSNKVTEKGKDVELRCDPISGHTALYWYRQSLGQGLEFLIYFQGNSAPDKSGLPSDRFSAERTGGSVSTLTIQRTQQEDSAVYLCASGAGGDYGYTFGSGTRLTVV.

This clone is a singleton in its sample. This CDR3 is CASRPLQGDTGNTIYF. The CDR3 region has the DNA TGTGCCAGTAGACCCCTCCAAGGGGACACCGGAAACACCATATATTTT. The V and J genes are TRBV19 and TRBJ1-3; tentatively, D is TRBD1 (6 bases). The CDR3 covers 16 residues. Germline V gene data show CDR1 as LNHDA and CDR2 as SQIVND (reference sequence). V lost 6 bases to trimming and J lost 4 bases, with 19 bases between them.

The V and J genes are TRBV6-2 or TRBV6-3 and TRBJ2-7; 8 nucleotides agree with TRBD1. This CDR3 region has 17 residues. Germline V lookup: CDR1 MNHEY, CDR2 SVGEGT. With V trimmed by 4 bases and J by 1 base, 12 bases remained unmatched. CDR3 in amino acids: CASSFLMQGAFSYEQYF. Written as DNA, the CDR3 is TGTGCCAGCAGTTTCCTGATGCAGGGGGCTTTTTCCTACGAGCAGTACTTC.

For the CDR3, the DNA is TGTGCCATCAGTGCCTTTACTAGCGGGGGGGTGTACGAGCAGTACTTC. Translation: CAISAFTSGGVYEQYF. The V call is TRBV10-3, the J call TRBJ2-7, with 13 positions matching TRBD2. With 4 bases clipped from V and 4 bases from J, the junction kept 7 bases outside the gene matches. There are 16 residues in the CDR3. Germline CDR1 is ENHRY and CDR2 is SYGVKD.

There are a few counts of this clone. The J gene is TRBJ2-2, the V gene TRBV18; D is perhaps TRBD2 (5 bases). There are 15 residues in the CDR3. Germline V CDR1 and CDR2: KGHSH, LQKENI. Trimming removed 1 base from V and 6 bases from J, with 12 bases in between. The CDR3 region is CASSPLLGSPGELFF. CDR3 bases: TGTGCCAGCTCACCACTGCTAGGGAGTCCCGGGGAGCTGTTTTTT.

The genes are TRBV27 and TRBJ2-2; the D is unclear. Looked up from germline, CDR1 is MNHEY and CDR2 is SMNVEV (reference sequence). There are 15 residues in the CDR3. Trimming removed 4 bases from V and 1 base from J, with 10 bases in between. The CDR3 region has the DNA TGTGCCAGCAGTTGGGCTCGACGGAACACCGGGGAGCTGTTTTTT. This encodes CASSWARRNTGELFF.

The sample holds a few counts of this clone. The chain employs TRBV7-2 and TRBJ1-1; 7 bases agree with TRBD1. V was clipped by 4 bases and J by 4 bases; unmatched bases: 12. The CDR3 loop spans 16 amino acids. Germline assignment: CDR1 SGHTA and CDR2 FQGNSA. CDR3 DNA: TGTGCCAGCAGCTCCGAAGGGGGCCGGGGAGGCACTGAAGCTTTCTTT. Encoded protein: CASSSEGGRGGTEAFF. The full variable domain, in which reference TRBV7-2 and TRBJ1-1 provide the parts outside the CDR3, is GAGVSQSPSNKVTEKGKDVELRCDPISGHTALYWYRQSLGQGLEFLIYFQGNSAPDKSGLPSDRFSAERTGGSVSTLTIQRTQQEDSAVYLCASSSEGGRGGTEAFFGQGTRLTVV.